This entry lists 27 T cell receptor beta chains sequenced from one sample in a study of cytomegalovirus exposure and HLA in healthy donors. PCR used 60 Vbeta primers and 13 Jbeta primers. The protocol was immunoSEQ multiplex PCR, while the TCRdb copy is restricted to in-frame clones and leaves out a portion. The sample consists of about 160,000 clones, roughly three quarters of them appearing once. The sequencing sample was made of PBMCs. The source of these receptors is a man aged 18 to 35 in good health and CMV-seropositive.

This chain uses TRBV5-1 with TRBJ1-2; a weak D match, TRBD1 (5 bases). Germline-derived CDR1 and CDR2 are SGHRS and YFSETQ. This CDR3 spans 15 amino acids. Trimming took 0 bases from V and 5 from J, leaving 14 bases between them. Here the CDR3 DNA reads TGCGCCAGCAGCTTGGCCTTCTTGGGGGGTTATGGCTACACCTTC. Amino acids: CASSLAFLGGYGYTF.

This clone was recorded once. The chain is built from TRBV27 and TRBJ1-6, with 9 bases identical to TRBD1. This CDR3 region has 14 residues. With 5 bases clipped from V and 11 bases from J, the junction kept 7 bases outside the gene matches. Germline CDR1 reads MNHEY; CDR2 reads SMNVEV (reference sequence). The DNA of the CDR3 is TGTGCCAGCAGTCCCGGGACAGGGTCGACACCCCTCCACTTT. This translates into CASSPGTGSTPLHF.

The chain carries TRBV5-6 and TRBJ2-3, with D uncertain. Germline V CDR1 and CDR2: SGHDT, YYEEEE. The CDR3 spans 13 residues. V lost 1 base to trimming and J lost 5 bases, with 8 bases between them. The CDR3 sequence: CASSLNVVDTQYF. Written as DNA, the CDR3 is TGTGCCAGCAGCTTGAACGTAGTAGATACGCAGTATTTT.

The chain carries TRBV28 and TRBJ1-1; a weak D match, TRBD1 (5 bases). The CDR3 spans 14 residues. V was clipped by 7 bases and J by 5 bases, with 17 bases between them. Per the germline V gene, CDR1 is MDHEN and CDR2 is SYDVKM. The CDR3 bases are TGTGCCAGCACCCTGACAGCCATAAGAACTGAAGCTTTCTTT. This gives the protein CASTLTAIRTEAFF. Using reference TRBV28 and TRBJ1-1 for the parts outside the CDR3, the full variable domain is DVKVTQSSRYLVKRTGEKVFLECVQDMDHENMFWYRQDPGLGLRLIYFSYDVKMKEKGDIPEGYSVSREKKERFSLILESASTNQTSMYLCASTLTAIRTEAFFGQGTRLTVV.

The chain links TRBV7-9 to TRBJ2-5, with D possibly matching TRBD2 (6 bases). The CDR3 length is 15 residues. Trimming shortened V by 3 bases and J by 1 base, and 12 bases separated the two germline ends. Germline V gene data show CDR1 as SEHNR and CDR2 as FQNEAQ (reference sequence). As DNA, the CDR3 is TGTGCCAGCAGCTTGCGGCGGGAACCCCAAGAGACCCAGTACTTC. It is translated as CASSLRREPQETQYF.

The CDR3 nucleotides read TGTGCCAGCAGCTTTGTCACACAGGACGGGGGAGAGCAGTACGTC. This translates into CASSFVTQDGGEQYV. This chain uses TRBV11-2 with TRBJ2-7, with D possibly matching TRBD2 (6 bases). This CDR3 region has 15 residues. Looked up from germline, CDR1 is SGHAT and CDR2 is FQNNGV. V dropped 3 bases and J dropped 7 bases, with 19 bases sitting between them.

The chain combines TRBV7-9 with TRBJ1-5; no reliable D call. Germline values: CDR1 SEHNR, CDR2 FQNEAQ (reference sequence). Trimming took 5 bases from V and 0 from J, leaving 11 bases between them. This CDR3 region has 15 residues. The DNA for the CDR3 is TGTGCCAGCAGCCCCGCAGGAAATAGCAATCAGCCCCAGCATTTT. This gives the protein CASSPAGNSNQPQHF.

This rearrangement joins TRBV5-4 to TRBJ1-3; tentative D call: TRBD1 (5 bases). Germline CDR1 and CDR2: SGHNT and YYREEE (reference sequence). V lost 0 bases and J lost 2, with 12 bases in between. The CDR3 has 16 residues. CDR3 sequence: CASSLARGGAGNTIYF. CDR3 bases: TGTGCCAGCAGCTTGGCACGGGGAGGGGCTGGAAACACCATATATTTT.

This clone was seen more than once but under ten times. This sequence joins TRBV6-1 and TRBJ1-2, with D uncertain. Between the trimmed V and J ends, which lost 6 bases and 5 bases, there was a span of 16 bases. This CDR3 comprises 14 residues. Germline values: CDR1 MNHNS, CDR2 SASEGT. CDR3 nucleotide sequence: TGTGCCAGCAGCGAACGCGAAGGAGCTTATGGCTACACCTTC. Residues: CASSEREGAYGYTF.

The CDR3 DNA sequence: TGTGCCAGCTCATCCCAGGCAGGGCTTAATGAAAAACTGTTTTTT. It yields the protein CASSSQAGLNEKLFF. This chain connects TRBV18 to TRBJ1-4; the D gene is possibly TRBD1 (5 bases). The CDR3 totals 15 residues. V lost 5 bases, J lost 4 bases, and 14 bases lay in between. Germline V gene sequence: CDR1 KGHSH, CDR2 LQKENI.

The J gene is TRBJ2-1, the V gene TRBV5-1; 8 bases align to TRBD1. Per the germline V gene, CDR1 is SGHRS and CDR2 is YFSETQ. This CDR3 has 14 residues. V gave up 2 bases and J gave up 5 bases; unmatched junction bases: 3. The CDR3 protein is CASSFGQGDNEQFF. CDR3 nucleotide sequence: TGCGCCAGCAGCTTTGGACAGGGAGACAATGAGCAGTTCTTC.

J is TRBJ1-5 and V is TRBV30; D is unresolved. The CDR3 is made up of 14 amino acids. V lost 1 base, J lost 1 base, and 8 bases lay in between. The germline V gene encodes CDR1 GTSNPN and CDR2 SVGIG (reference sequence). The CDR3: CAWSGGVSNQPQHF. For the CDR3, the DNA is TGTGCCTGGAGTGGGGGAGTGAGCAATCAGCCCCAGCATTTT.

This clone came up a few times. The chain is built from TRBV5-4 and TRBJ1-1; 7 bases line up with TRBD1. The J segment lost 1 base and the V segment lost 0 bases, leaving 0 bases of the junction unmatched. The CDR3 totals 14 residues. Germline CDR1 reads SGHNT; CDR2 reads YYREEE (reference sequence). CDR3 in amino acids: CASSLGDRNTEAFF. Here the CDR3 DNA reads TGTGCCAGCAGCTTGGGGGACAGGAACACTGAAGCTTTCTTT.

This clone was observed a handful of times. CDR3 nucleotide sequence: TGTGCCAGCAGTGAAGCCTGGGGGGGCGGTGATCAGCCCCAGCATTTT. Translation: CASSEAWGGGDQPQHF. This rearrangement joins TRBV6-1 to TRBJ1-5, with D perhaps matching TRBD1 (6 bases). V lost 0 bases, J lost 5 bases, and 14 bases lay in between. The CDR3 spans 16 residues. The germline gives CDR1 MNHNS, CDR2 SASEGT.

This clone was seen a single time. The chain joins TRBV28 to TRBJ1-3; 9 bases match TRBD1. With V trimmed by 6 bases and J by 0 bases, 6 bases remained unmatched. The CDR3 is 16 amino acids. Per the germline V gene, CDR1 is MDHEN and CDR2 is SYDVKM. CDR3 region: CASRPPTGGSGNTIYF. Written as DNA, the CDR3 is TGTGCCAGCAGACCACCGACAGGGGGCTCTGGAAACACCATATATTTT.

The gene calls are TRBV7-9 and TRBJ2-1; TRBD2 matches at 7 bases. Germline V lookup: CDR1 SEHNR, CDR2 FQNEAQ (reference sequence). This CDR3 contains 15 residues. V gave up 2 bases and J gave up 9 bases; unmatched junction bases: 10. The CDR3 loop reads CASSLQAGDIGEQFF. The CDR3 nucleotides are TGTGCCAGCAGCTTACAGGCGGGGGATATAGGTGAGCAGTTCTTC.

This clone has just a few counts. The rearrangement joins TRBV5-1 to TRBJ1-5; D remains ambiguous. Germline CDR1 SGHRS, CDR2 YFSETQ. V was pared by 1 base and J by 0 bases, with 8 bases between. The CDR3 loop spans 15 amino acids. CDR3: CASSLRGDSNQPQHF. CDR3 DNA: TGCGCCAGCAGCTTGCGAGGCGATAGCAATCAGCCCCAGCATTTT.

The chain combines TRBV27 with TRBJ1-1, with TRBD1 identical over 7 bases. Unmatched junction bases numbered 14, after V lost 6 bases and J lost 7 bases. CDR3 length: 15 residues. The germline V gene has CDR1 MNHEY and CDR2 SMNVEV (reference sequence). The CDR3 DNA is TGTGCCAGCAGGGATACCCACAGGGGAACTAGTGAAGCTTTCTTT. Encoded protein: CASRDTHRGTSEAFF.

The chain joins TRBV5-5 to TRBJ1-1; D is uncertain. The CDR3 is 11 residues long. Germline V lookup: CDR1 SGHKS, CDR2 YYEKEE (reference sequence). The V and J ends lost 6 bases and 6 bases respectively, with 9 bases between them. The CDR3 is CASTRGSEAFF. CDR3 bases: TGTGCCAGCACCCGAGGCTCTGAAGCTTTCTTT.

This sequence joins TRBV29-1 and TRBJ1-5, with 9 bases aligning to TRBD1. V was clipped by 6 bases and J by 2 bases; unmatched bases: 8. The V gene's germline CDR1 is SQVTM and CDR2 ANQGSEA. The CDR3 is 15 amino acids. CDR3 sequence (DNA): TGCAGCGTCATAGGGACAGGGCCCGGCAATCAGCCCCAGCATTTT. This encodes CSVIGTGPGNQPQHF.

V and J are TRBV5-6 and TRBJ1-5; D is uncertain. The CDR3 runs to 15 residues. The V end lost 0 bases, the J end lost 3 bases, and 10 bases lay between the germline ends. Germline assignment: CDR1 SGHDT and CDR2 YYEEEE. CDR3 bases: TGTGCCAGCAGCTTGGCGTATAGTGACAATCAGCCCCAGCATTTT. Its translation: CASSLAYSDNQPQHF.

This chain links TRBV20-1 with TRBJ1-2; no firm D call. V was shortened by 3 bases and J by 6 bases, with 8 bases between the two germline ends. Looked up from germline, CDR1 is DFQATT and CDR2 is SNEGSKA (reference sequence). The CDR3 has 11 residues. CDR3 bases: TGCAGTGCTAGCCCCGGGAATGGCTACACCTTC. Translation: CSASPGNGYTF.

The chain employs TRBV18 and TRBJ2-7; 8 positions agree with TRBD1. The V gene's germline CDR1 is KGHSH and CDR2 LQKENI. J lost 3 bases, V lost 6 bases, and 7 bases had no gene match. This CDR3 is 14 amino acids long. The CDR3 is CASSPDRGGYEQYV. The CDR3 DNA is TGTGCCAGCTCGCCAGACAGGGGAGGCTACGAGCAGTACGTC.

This clone was counted only a few times. V is TRBV19 and J is TRBJ1-5; tentative D call: TRBD1 (5 bases). V was cut by 6 bases and J by 1 base, with 13 bases left in between. The germline gives CDR1 LNHDA, CDR2 SQIVND (reference sequence). The CDR3 is 15 residues long. The CDR3 nucleotides are TGTGCCAGTAGGGCTGGGGGAGGAAGCAATCAGCCCCAGCATTTT. This codes for CASRAGGGSNQPQHF.

The rearrangement uses TRBV11-3 and TRBJ2-7; 10 positions match TRBD2. Germline values: CDR1 SGHNT, CDR2 YENEEA. This CDR3 is 20 amino acids long. Losses at the gene ends were 5 bases for V and 3 bases for J; bases not matched to a gene: 22. The CDR3 bases are TGTGCCAGCAGCATCCCCCCTGGGACTAGCGCTCTAAGTGGGGGCTACGAGCAGTACGTC. Its translation: CASSIPPGTSALSGGYEQYV.

The V call is TRBV6-1, the J call TRBJ1-1, with a weak D call TRBD1 (6 bases). This CDR3 is 13 amino acids long. The germline V gene has CDR1 MNHNS and CDR2 SASEGT. V gave up 7 bases and J gave up 1 base, with 10 bases separating them. CDR3 in DNA: TGTGCCAGCAAAAGCAGGGGGAACACTGAAGCTTTCTTT. Translated, it gives CASKSRGNTEAFF.

The V gene is TRBV30, the J gene TRBJ2-3; 8 nucleotides match TRBD2. This CDR3 has 13 amino acids. Trimming at V came to 0 bases and at J to 7 bases, leaving 3 bases not matched to a gene. Germline V CDR1 and CDR2: GTSNPN, SVGIG (reference sequence). Written as DNA, the CDR3 is TGTGCCTGGAGTGTACGGGGGGGGAATACGCAGTATTTT. Its translation: CAWSVRGGNTQYF.